A selection of T cell receptor beta chains follows, all from one sample in a study of identifying expanded T cells in peripheral blood. Only in-frame clones appear in the TCRdb table, and some are missing; sequencing was by immunoSEQ multiplex PCR. The data hold some 90,000 clones, with approximately 86% observed a single time. Sequenced input: blood. The receptors stem from a person aged 18 to 75 in good health. Each CDR3 is given with its conserved first and last residue.

v_gene	j_gene	CDR3aa
TRBV7-6	TRBJ2-2	CASSSGQGGNTGELFF
TRBV14	TRBJ2-1	CASSQELASPYNEQFF
TRBV30	TRBJ1-5	CAWSAGGEQPQHF
TRBV18	TRBJ1-2	CASSPVDGGYTF
TRBV10-1	TRBJ2-3	CASSEVDVDVGQNTDTQYF
TRBV25-1	TRBJ2-7	CASSPDSYEQYF
TRBV4-1	TRBJ1-3	CASSPSPRTFGPGNTIYF
TRBV11-2	TRBJ2-7	CASSFNRDASYEQYF
TRBV9	TRBJ1-3	CASSAPTGGEGNTIYF
TRBV7-8	TRBJ1-1	CASSSFDRDTEAFF
TRBV7-2	TRBJ2-3	CASSLDGDTQYF
TRBV29-1	TRBJ2-5	CSVRTLAGTQETQYF
TRBV14	TRBJ1-2	CASSQARDHGYTF
TRBV25-1	TRBJ1-1	CASSEGWTEAFF